The T cell receptor beta chain under discussion was sequenced for a study of monozygotic twins with inflammatory bowel disease. TCRdb reprocessed the 5' RACE reads and reports one entry per CDR3 protein, with no DNA. The data show about 300,000 distinct CDR3 sequences, and the top ten clones hold over 5.5%. The CDR3 is made up of 14 amino acids. The germline V gene encodes CDR1 SGHTA and CDR2 FQGNSA. V gene TRBV7-2 combines with J gene TRBJ1-1; the TCRdb D gene call, TRBD1, has no DNA to confirm it. The sequenced sample consisted of blood. This sequence was found in a human donor with ulcerative colitis or Crohn's disease, or a healthy co-twin of an affected twin (not recorded which). This chain's CDR3 is CASRWTSVDTEAFF.